This section outlines one T cell receptor (beta chain) sequence together with its context. Its antigen is not known. Sequenced material consisted of expressed TCRB transcripts (all of the isolated RNA was reverse transcribed). Measured with immunoSEQ multiplex PCR; TCRdb has only the in-frame clones, and not every one. The sample carries around 280,000 clones, 15% recorded once. The source of the sample is a study of beta chain features in type 1 diabetes. Study-wide findings and caveats: TCRB CDR3 length was moderately but significantly reduced in all four CD4+ subsets of Type 1 diabetes patients.

Germline lookup yields CDR1 KGHSH and CDR2 LQKENI. V was clipped by 2 bases and J by 1 base, with 11 bases between them. This CDR3 contains 16 residues. The sample taken for sequencing was naive CD4+ T cells from blood. The rearrangement uses TRBV18 and TRBJ2-2; no clear D. The source of this sequence is a man aged 18 to 35 with type 1 diabetes. The CDR3 protein is CASSPFINRNTGELFF. CDR3 nucleotide sequence: TGTGCCAGCTCACCATTTATTAACAGGAACACCGGGGAGCTGTTTTTT.